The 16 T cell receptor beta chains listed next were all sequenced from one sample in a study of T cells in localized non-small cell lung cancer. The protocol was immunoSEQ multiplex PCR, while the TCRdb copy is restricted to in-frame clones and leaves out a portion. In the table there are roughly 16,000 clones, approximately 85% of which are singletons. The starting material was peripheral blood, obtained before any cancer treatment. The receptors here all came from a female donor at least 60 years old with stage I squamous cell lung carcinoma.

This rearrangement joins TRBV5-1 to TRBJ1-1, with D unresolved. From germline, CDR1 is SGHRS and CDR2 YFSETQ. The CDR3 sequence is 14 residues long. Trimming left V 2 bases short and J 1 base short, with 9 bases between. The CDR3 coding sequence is TGCGCCAGCAGCTTCCAGGCAGGGAACACTGAAGCTTTCTTT. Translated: CASSFQAGNTEAFF.

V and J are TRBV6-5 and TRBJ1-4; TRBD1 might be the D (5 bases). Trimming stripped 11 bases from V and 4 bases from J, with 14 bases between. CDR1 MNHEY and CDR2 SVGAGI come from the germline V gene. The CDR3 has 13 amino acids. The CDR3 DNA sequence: TGTGCCTCGAGGGGTGGCCTTAATGAAAAACTGTTTTTT. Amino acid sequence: CASRGGLNEKLFF.

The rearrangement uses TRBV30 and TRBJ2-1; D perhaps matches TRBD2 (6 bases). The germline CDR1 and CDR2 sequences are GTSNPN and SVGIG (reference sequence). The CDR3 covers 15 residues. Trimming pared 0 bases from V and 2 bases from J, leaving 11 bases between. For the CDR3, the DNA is TGTGCCTGGAGTGTTAGGCGGGGCGCCTACAATGAGCAGTTCTTC. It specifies CAWSVRRGAYNEQFF.

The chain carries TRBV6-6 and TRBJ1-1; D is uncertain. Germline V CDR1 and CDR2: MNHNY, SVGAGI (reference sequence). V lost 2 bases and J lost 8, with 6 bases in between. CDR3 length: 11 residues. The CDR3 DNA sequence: TGTGCCAGCAGTTACGGGCACGAAGCTTTCTTT. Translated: CASSYGHEAFF.

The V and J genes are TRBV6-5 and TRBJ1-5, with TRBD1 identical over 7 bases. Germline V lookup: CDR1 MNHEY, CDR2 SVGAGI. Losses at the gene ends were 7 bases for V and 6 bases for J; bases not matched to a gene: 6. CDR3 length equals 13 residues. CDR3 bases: TGTGCCAGCATGGGAGGGGGCAGTCAGCCCCAGCATTTT. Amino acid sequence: CASMGGGSQPQHF.

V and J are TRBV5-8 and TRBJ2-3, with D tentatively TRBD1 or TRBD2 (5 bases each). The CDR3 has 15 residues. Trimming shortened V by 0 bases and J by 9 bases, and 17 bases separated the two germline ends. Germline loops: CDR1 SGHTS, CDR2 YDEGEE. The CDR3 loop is CASSLAGRLQETQYF. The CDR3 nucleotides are TGTGCCAGCAGCTTGGCGGGGCGGTTACAAGAGACGCAGTATTTT.

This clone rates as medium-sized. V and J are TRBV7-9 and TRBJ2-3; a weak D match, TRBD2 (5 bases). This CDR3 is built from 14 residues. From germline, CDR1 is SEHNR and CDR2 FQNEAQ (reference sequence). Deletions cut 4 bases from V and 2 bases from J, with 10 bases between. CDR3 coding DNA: TGTGCCAGCAGCTGGTCGCTAGCCACAGATACGCAGTATTTT. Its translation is CASSWSLATDTQYF.

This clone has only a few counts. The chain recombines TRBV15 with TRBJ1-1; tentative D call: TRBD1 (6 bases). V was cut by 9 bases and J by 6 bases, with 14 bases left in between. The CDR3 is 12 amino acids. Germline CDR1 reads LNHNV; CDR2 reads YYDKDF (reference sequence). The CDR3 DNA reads TGTGCCACGCGACGGACAGAGGCTGAAGCTTTCTTT. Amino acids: CATRRTEAEAFF.

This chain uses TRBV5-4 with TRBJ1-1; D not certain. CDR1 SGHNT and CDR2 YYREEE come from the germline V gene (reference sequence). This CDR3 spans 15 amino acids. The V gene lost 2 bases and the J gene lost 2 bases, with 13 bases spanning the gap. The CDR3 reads CASSFGSDPNTEAFF. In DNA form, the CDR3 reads TGTGCCAGCAGCTTTGGTTCAGACCCAAACACTGAAGCTTTCTTT.

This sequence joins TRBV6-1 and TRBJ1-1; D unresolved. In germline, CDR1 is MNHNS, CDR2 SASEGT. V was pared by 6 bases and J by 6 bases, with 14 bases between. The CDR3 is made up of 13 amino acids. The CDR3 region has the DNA TGTGCCAGCAGGATGACACCGTCCGCTGAAGCTTTCTTT. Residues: CASRMTPSAEAFF.

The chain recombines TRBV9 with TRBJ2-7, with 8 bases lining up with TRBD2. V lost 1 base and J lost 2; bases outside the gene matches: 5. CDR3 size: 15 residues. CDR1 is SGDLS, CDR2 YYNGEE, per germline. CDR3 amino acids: CASSVSTSEAYEQYF. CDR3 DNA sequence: TGTGCCAGCAGCGTATCGACTAGCGAAGCCTACGAGCAGTACTTC.

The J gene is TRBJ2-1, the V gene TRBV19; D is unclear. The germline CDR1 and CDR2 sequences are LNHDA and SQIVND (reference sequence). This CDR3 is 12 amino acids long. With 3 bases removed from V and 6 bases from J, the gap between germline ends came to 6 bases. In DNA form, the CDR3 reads TGTGCCAGTAGTATTCCCCCCAATGAGCAGTTCTTC. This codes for CASSIPPNEQFF.

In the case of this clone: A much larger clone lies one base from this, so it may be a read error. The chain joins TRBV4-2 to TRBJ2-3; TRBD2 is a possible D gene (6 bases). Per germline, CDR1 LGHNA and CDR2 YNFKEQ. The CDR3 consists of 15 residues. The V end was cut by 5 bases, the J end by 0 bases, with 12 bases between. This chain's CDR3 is CASSLASGSTDTQYF. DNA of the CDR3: TGTGCCAGCAGCTTAGCAAGCGGGAGCACAGATACGCAGTATTTT.

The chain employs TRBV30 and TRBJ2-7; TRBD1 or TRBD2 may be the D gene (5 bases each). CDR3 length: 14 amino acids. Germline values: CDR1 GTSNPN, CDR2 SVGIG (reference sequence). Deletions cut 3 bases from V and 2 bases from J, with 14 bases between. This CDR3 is CAWSARDGTYEQYF. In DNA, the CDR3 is TGTGCCTGGAGCGCTAGGGACGGCACCTACGAGCAGTACTTC.

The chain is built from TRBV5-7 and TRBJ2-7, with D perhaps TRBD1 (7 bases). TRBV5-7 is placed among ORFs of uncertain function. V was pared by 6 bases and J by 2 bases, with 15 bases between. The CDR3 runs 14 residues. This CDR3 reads CASTEEGAPYEQYF. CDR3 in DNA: TGTGCCAGCACGGAGGAGGGGGCTCCCTACGAGCAGTACTTC.

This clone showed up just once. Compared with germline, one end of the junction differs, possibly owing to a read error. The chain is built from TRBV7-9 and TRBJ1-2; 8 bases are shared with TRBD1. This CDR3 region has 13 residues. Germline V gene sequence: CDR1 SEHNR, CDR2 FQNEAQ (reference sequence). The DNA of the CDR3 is TGTGCCAGCGGGGACAGGCTTAACCATGGCTACACCTTC. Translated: CASGDRLNHGYTF.